Shown below are 9 T cell receptor beta chains from a single sample sequenced in a study of CD8 T cells in ankylosing spondylitis (dated 2017 in TCRdb). Library generation was performed with 5' RACE. The data were produced on an Illumina HiSeq 2500. TCRdb cleaned the public reads at Q25 with fastp, built clones with MiXCR and kept in-frame beta chains. Records with the same CDR3 protein are collapsed into one entry carrying the most frequent genes and DNA. This sample has more than 150,000 distinct CDR3 sequences in its table, and around 13% of those were observed once. Jointly, the top ten make up 16% of the sample. The sample taken for sequencing was blood, either unsorted or a sorted T cell fraction (not recorded which). These receptors came from a male donor with ankylosing spondylitis or in good health (not recorded which).

The V call is TRBV9, the J call TRBJ1-2, with 7 nucleotides matching TRBD1. Germline CDR1 and CDR2: SGDLS and YYNGEE. The CDR3 runs 16 residues. The J segment lost 4 bases and the V segment lost 4 bases, leaving 13 bases of the junction unmatched. The CDR3 nucleotides read TGTGCCAGCAGCCCACAGACAGGGACTTACGCCTATGGCTACACCTTC. This translates into CASSPQTGTYAYGYTF.

This clonotype appeared a few times. The rearrangement links TRBV15 to TRBJ2-7, with 7 bases lining up with TRBD2. The CDR3 extends over 14 amino acids. The ends lost 6 bases at V and 4 bases at J; junction bases unmatched: 9. In germline, CDR1 is LNHNV, CDR2 YYDKDF (reference sequence). CDR3 region: CATRGGPGWYEQYF. CDR3 coding DNA: TGTGCCACCAGGGGAGGGCCAGGGTGGTACGAGCAGTACTTC.

This clonotype has a handful of counts. J is TRBJ2-2 and V is TRBV7-9; D is uncertain. V was trimmed by 8 bases and J by 4 bases, leaving 14 bases between them. This CDR3 is built from 14 residues. Germline V gene sequence: CDR1 SEHNR, CDR2 FQNEAQ (reference sequence). The CDR3 reads CASAPSVLTGELFF. The CDR3 nucleotides are TGTGCCAGCGCCCCCAGCGTCCTCACCGGGGAGCTGTTTTTT.

The rearrangement uses TRBV27 and TRBJ2-2; no clear D gene. CDR3 size: 14 residues. The V end was cut by 6 bases, the J end by 1 base, with 9 bases between. Germline values: CDR1 MNHEY, CDR2 SMNVEV (reference sequence). The CDR3 loop reads CASSLIMNTGELFF. The CDR3 DNA sequence: TGTGCCAGCAGCCTTATCATGAACACCGGGGAGCTGTTTTTT.

The chain employs TRBV25-1 and TRBJ2-7, with D uncertain. V was clipped by 0 bases and J by 1 base, with 13 bases between them. Germline assignment: CDR1 MGHDK and CDR2 SYGVNS. The CDR3 covers 16 residues. The CDR3 nucleotides are TGTGCCAGCAGTGAATATTGGTCGGCCAGTTCCTACGAGCAGTACTTC. Translation: CASSEYWSASSYEQYF.

This clonotype was counted a few times. The V and J genes are TRBV7-8 and TRBJ1-2, with TRBD1 matching 8 bases. CDR3 length: 16 amino acids. Per germline, CDR1 SGHVS and CDR2 FQNEAQ. Losses at the gene ends were 6 bases for V and 0 bases for J; bases not matched to a gene: 9. In DNA form, the CDR3 reads TGTGCCAGCAGTCCTCTCAGGGGGCGATCTAACTATGGCTACACCTTC. Amino acids: CASSPLRGRSNYGYTF.

This clonotype was detected a few times. The V and J genes are TRBV10-3 and TRBJ2-2, with a tentative D call TRBD2 (6 bases). The CDR3 sequence is 19 residues long. Germline V lookup: CDR1 ENHRY, CDR2 SYGVKD. V dropped 6 bases and J dropped 6 bases, with 29 bases sitting between them. CDR3 nucleotides: TGTGCCATCAGCGAAGGTTCCCCCGGGGCTAGCGTTATAGCCGGGGAGCTGTTTTTT. As protein: CAISEGSPGASVIAGELFF.

The gene calls are TRBV6-1 and TRBJ2-7; no clear D gene. The CDR3 loop spans 14 amino acids. Germline V gene data show CDR1 as MNHNS and CDR2 as SASEGT. V lost 6 bases and J 0 bases, leaving 12 bases between the germline ends. CDR3 loop: CASRLVLSSYEQYF. CDR3 in DNA: TGTGCCAGCAGGCTTGTCCTCAGCTCCTACGAGCAGTACTTC.

The chain links TRBV5-1 to TRBJ2-3; maybe TRBD1 (6 bases). CDR1 SGHRS and CDR2 YFSETQ come from the germline V gene. Trimming left V 6 bases short and J 0 bases short, with 11 bases between. This CDR3 has 14 residues. Here the CDR3 reads CASKNRVSTDTQYF. The CDR3 DNA reads as TGCGCCAGCAAAAACAGGGTCAGCACAGATACGCAGTATTTT.